Listed here is a single T cell receptor (beta chain). This entry is derived from a study of T cell responses to AZD1222 COVID-19 vaccine. The method was immunoSEQ multiplex PCR; TCRdb's version includes in-frame clones alone and lacks a portion of them. The sample carries 110,000 or so clones, about 92% recorded once. Germline V lookup: CDR1 ENHRY, CDR2 SYGVKD. With 3 bases clipped from V and 6 bases from J, the junction kept 4 bases outside the gene matches. The CDR3 totals 15 residues. The TCR was taken from an adult in good health. The chain recombines TRBV10-3 with TRBJ1-6; 8 positions agree with TRBD1. Sequences were derived from peripheral blood, sampled on day 0 of MenACWY control vaccination. The CDR3 is CAISDLGQGNSPLHF. DNA for the CDR3: TGTGCCATCAGTGACCTCGGACAGGGTAATTCACCCCTCCACTTT.